Sequencing of this T cell receptor beta chain was carried out in a study of shared clonotypes between healthy human individuals. TCRdb's table, derived via immunoSEQ multiplex PCR, lists solely in-frame clones and lacks some. The sample includes hundreds of thousands of clones, under 80% of them seen just once. The ends were cut back, 4 bases at V and 0 bases at J, with 13 bases in the middle. Germline loops: CDR1 SGDLS, CDR2 YYNGEE. CDR3 size: 16 residues. This sequence originates from a young man in good health. Sequenced material: memory CD4+ T cells sorted from blood. The subset denotes: CD45RA-negative fraction. The chain uses TRBV9 and TRBJ2-2; D is possibly TRBD1 (6 bases). The CDR3 nucleotides read TGTGCCAGCAGCACCCAGGGGCGGCCGAACACCGGGGAGCTGTTTTTT. This gives the protein CASSTQGRPNTGELFF.